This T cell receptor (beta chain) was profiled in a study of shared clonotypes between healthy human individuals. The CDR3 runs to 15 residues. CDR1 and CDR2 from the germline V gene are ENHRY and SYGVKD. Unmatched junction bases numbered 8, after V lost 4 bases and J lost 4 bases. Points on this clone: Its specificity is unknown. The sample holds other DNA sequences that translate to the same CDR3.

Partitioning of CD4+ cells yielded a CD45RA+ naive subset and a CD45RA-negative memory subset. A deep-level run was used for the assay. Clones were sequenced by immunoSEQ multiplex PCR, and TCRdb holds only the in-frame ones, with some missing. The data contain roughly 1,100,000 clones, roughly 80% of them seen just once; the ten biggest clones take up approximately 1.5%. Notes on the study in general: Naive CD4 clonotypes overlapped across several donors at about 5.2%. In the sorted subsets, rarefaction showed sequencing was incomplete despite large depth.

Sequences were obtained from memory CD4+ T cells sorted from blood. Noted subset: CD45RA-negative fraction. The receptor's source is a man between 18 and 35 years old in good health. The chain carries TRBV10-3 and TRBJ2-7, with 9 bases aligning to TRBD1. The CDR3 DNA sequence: TGTGCCATCAGTGTGCCGGGACAGGGTTCATACGAGCAGTACTTC. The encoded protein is CAISVPGQGSYEQYF.